Described below is a single TCR beta chain sequence and its context. The data belong to a study of spatial heterogeneity in lung cancer. With V trimmed by 1 base and J by 6 bases, 0 bases remained unmatched. Per germline, CDR1 SGHRS and CDR2 YFSETQ. This CDR3 contains 12 residues. Each CDR3 protein is one row after TCRdb ran MiXCR on the 5' RACE reads. The sample lists fewer than 9,500 distinct CDR3 sequences; 15% to 17% were seen once. As to time point: sample taken at primary tumor resection. The chain couples TRBV5-1 to TRBJ2-7; 8 bases are a match to TRBD1. Sequencing used normal lung tissue next to the tumor, obtained at surgery. The sequence was obtained from a male donor with early-stage non-small cell lung cancer. CDR3 coding DNA: TGCGCCAGCAGCTTGACAGGGGGCGAGCAGTACTTC. It encodes CASSLTGGEQYF.